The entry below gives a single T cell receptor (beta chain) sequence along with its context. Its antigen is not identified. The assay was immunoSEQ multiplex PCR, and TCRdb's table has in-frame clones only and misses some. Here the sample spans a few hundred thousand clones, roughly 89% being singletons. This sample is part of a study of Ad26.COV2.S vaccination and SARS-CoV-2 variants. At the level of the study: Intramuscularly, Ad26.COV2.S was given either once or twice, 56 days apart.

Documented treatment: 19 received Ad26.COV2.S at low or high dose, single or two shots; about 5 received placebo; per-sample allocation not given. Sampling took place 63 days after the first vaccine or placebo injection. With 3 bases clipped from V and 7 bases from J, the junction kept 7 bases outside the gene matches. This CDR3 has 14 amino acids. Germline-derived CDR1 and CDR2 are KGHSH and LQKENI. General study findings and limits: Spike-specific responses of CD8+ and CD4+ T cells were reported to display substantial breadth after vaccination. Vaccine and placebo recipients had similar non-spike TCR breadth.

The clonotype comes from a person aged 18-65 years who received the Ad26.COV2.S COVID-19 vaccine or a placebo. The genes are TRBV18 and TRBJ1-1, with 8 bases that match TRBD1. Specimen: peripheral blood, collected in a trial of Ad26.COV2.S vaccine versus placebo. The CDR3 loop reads CASSPSPGGIEAFF. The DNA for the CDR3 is TGTGCCAGCTCACCTTCGCCAGGGGGCATTGAAGCTTTCTTT. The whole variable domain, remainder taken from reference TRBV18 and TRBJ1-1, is NAGVMQNPRHLVRRRGQEARLRCSPMKGHSHVYWYRQLPEEGLKFMVYLQKENIIDESGMPKERFSAEFPKEGPSILRIQQVVRGDSAAYFCASSPSPGGIEAFFGQGTRLTVV.